This entry concerns a single T cell receptor (beta chain). Its antigen is still unknown. Trimming pared 4 bases from V and 2 bases from J, leaving 13 bases between. CDR3 size: 15 residues. Per germline, CDR1 SGDLS and CDR2 YYNGEE. This table comes from immunoSEQ multiplex PCR, and its TCRdb copy is limited to in-frame clones, with some not included. The repertoire has about 76,000 clones, 70% to 90% of them found once; the top ten carry just over 2.5%. The record originates from a study of OX40 agonist ivuxolimab in advanced cancers. For the study at large: Dose-escalation patients had hepatocellular carcinoma, melanoma, renal cell or head and neck cancer. Therapy given before enrollment (anti-PD-1, anti-PD-L1 or anti-CTLA-4) was allowed, and 40% had some. The study reported partial responses in three patients: one hepatocellular carcinoma, two cutaneous melanoma.

Study results and caveats: Antigens targeted by the expanded peripheral T cells were not determined.

This receptor was identified in an adult with an advanced solid tumor such as melanoma, head and neck, liver or kidney cancer. The chain employs TRBV9 and TRBJ1-3; D is unclear. The starting material was CD4+ or CD8+ T cells sorted from blood, obtained in a trial of the OX40 agonist ivuxolimab. CDR3 nucleotide sequence: TGTGCCAGCAGCCGCGGAGAGTACGCTGGAAACACCATATATTTT. It encodes CASSRGEYAGNTIYF.